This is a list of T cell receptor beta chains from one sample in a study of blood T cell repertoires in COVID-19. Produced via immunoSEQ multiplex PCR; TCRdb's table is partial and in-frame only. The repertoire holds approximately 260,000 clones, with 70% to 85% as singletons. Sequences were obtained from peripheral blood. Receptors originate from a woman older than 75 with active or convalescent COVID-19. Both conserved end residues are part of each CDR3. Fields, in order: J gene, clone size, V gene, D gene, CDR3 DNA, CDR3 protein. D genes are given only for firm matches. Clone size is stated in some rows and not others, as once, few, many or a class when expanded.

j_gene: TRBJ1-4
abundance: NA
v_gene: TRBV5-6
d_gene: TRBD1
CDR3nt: TGTGCCAGCAGCTTGCGACAGGGTTCTAATGAAAAACTGTTTTTT
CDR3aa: CASSLRQGSNEKLFF

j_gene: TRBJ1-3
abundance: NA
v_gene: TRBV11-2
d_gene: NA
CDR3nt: TGTGCCAGCAGCTCCTACACGGGAATTAACACCATATATTTT
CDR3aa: CASSSYTGINTIYF

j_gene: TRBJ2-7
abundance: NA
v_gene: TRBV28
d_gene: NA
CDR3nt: TGTGCCAGCAGTTTGGGTCACTCGGGCTCCTACGAGCAGTACTTC
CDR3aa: CASSLGHSGSYEQYF

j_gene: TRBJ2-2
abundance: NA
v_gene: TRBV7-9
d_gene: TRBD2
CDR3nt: TGTGCCAGCAGCTCGCCTTGCGGGGGGGATTTCGGGGAGCTGTTTTTT
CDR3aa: CASSSPCGGDFGELFF

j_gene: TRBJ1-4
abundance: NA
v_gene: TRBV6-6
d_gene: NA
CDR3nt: TGTGCCAGCGTCGGCGGATCTAATGAAAAACTGTTTTTT
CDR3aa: CASVGGSNEKLFF

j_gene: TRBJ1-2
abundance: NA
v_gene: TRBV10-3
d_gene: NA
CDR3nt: TGTGCCATCAGTCCCACCGACGGGACAAGCTCTGGCTACACCTTC
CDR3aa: CAISPTDGTSSGYTF

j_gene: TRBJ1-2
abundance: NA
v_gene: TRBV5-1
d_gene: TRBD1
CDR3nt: TGCGCCAGCAGCTTGGGGACAGGGGCCTATGGCTACACCTTC
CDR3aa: CASSLGTGAYGYTF

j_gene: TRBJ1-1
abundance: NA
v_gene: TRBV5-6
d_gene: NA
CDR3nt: TGTGCCAGCAGCTTGGTTGGGCACAGGAAACACACTGAAGCTTTCTTT
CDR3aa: CASSLVGHRKHTEAFF

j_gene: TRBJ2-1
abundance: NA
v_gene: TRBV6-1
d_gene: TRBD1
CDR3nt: TGTGCCAGCATTGAATTACAGGGGAGCCCCTACAATGAGCAGTTCTTC
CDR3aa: CASIELQGSPYNEQFF

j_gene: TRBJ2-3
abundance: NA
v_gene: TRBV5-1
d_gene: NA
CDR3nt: TGCGCCAGCAGCTTGAGGGACATTTGGGCAGATACGCAGTATTTT
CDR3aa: CASSLRDIWADTQYF

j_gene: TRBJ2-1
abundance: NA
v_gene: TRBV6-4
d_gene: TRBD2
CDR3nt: TGTGCCAGCAGAGAAAGCGGGGGGGCGGTGGGTGAGCAGTTCTTC
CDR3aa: CASRESGGAVGEQFF

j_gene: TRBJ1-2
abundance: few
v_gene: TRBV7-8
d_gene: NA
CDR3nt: TGTGCCAGCAGCCCCGGGCAGGAGGTCTATGGCTACACCTTC
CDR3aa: CASSPGQEVYGYTF

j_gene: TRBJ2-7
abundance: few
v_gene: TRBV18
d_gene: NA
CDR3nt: TGTGCCAGCTCTCAACGGGGCGAGCAGTACTTC
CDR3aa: CASSQRGEQYF

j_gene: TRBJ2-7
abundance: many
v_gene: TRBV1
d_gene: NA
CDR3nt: TGCACCAGCACCCACGATTTCTACAGGTCTAGCTCCTACGAGCAGTACTTC
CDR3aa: CTSTHDFYRSSSYEQYF

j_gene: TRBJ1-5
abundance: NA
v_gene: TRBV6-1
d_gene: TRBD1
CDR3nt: TGTGCCAGCAGTGAATTAGGGGGCTATAGCAATCAGCCCCAGCATTTT
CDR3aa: CASSELGGYSNQPQHF

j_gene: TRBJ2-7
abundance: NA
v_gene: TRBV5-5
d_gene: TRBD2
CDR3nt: TGTGCCAGCAACCTACCGGAAGCGGGGAGATCCTACGAGCAGTACTTC
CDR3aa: CASNLPEAGRSYEQYF

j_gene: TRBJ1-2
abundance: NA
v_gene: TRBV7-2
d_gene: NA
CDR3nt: TGTGCCAGCAGCTTATCGGTCGGGGGGAGCTACACCTTC
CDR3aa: CASSLSVGGSYTF

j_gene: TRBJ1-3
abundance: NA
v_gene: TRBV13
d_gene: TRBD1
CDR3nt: TGTGCCAGCAGCATCGACAGGGGGTCTCTCTCTGGAAACACCATATATTTT
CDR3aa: CASSIDRGSLSGNTIYF

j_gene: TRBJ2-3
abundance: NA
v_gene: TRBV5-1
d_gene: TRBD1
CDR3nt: TGCGCCAGCAGCCCGGGACAGGGGTCAGATACGCAGTATTTT
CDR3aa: CASSPGQGSDTQYF

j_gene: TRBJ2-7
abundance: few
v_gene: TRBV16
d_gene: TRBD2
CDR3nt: TGTGCCAGCAGCCAATCGCAAGCGGGGGGCCTCTACGAGCAGTACTTC
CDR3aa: CASSQSQAGGLYEQYF

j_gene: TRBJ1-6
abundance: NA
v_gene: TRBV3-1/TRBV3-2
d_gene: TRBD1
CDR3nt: TGTGCCAGCAGCCAGGGGACAGCTACTACTTCACCCCTCCACTTT
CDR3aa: CASSQGTATTSPLHF